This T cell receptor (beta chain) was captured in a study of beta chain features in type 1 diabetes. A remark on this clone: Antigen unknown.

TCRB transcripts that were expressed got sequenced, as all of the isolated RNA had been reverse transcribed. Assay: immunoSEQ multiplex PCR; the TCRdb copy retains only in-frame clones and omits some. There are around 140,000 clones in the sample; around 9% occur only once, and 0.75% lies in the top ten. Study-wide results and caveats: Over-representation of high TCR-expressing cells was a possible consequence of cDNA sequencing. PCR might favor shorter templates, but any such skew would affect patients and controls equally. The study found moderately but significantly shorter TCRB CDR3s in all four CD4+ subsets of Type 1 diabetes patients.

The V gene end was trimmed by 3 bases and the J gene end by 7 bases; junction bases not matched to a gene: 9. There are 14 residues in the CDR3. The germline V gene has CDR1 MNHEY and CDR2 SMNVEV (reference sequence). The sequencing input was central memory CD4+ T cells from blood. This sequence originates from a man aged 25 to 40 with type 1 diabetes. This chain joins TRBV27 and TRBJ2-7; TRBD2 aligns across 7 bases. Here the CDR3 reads CASSFLGTTLEQYF. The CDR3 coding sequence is TGTGCCAGCAGTTTCCTCGGGACTACCTTGGAGCAGTACTTC.